Sequencing of this T cell receptor (beta chain) was carried out in a study of shared clonotypes between healthy human individuals. Whole-study context: A donor's plate count was three for CD4 naive and three for CD4 memory; CD8 naive had two and CD8 memory one.

Points from the study as a whole: At large depth, rarefaction still showed sorted-subset sequencing to be incomplete. The study generally estimated greater richness for naive than memory subsets. In this cohort, only blood was sampled, and tissue repertoires likely differ.

This CDR3 region has 13 residues. Germline CDR1 SEHNR, CDR2 FQNEAQ (reference sequence). V was cut by 5 bases and J by 8 bases, with 13 bases left in between. TCRdb keeps only in-frame clones here, not all; method: immunoSEQ multiplex PCR. The sample shows about 1 million clones, approximately 68% of them seen only once. As for this clone: What it binds is not known.

The sequencing input was memory CD4+ T cells sorted from blood. Stated subset: CD45RA-negative fraction. The chain carries TRBV7-9 and TRBJ2-1; tentatively, D is TRBD1 (6 bases). The clonotype comes from a man between 18 and 29 years old in good health. The CDR3 reads CASSVSRGHEQFF. CDR3 DNA sequence: TGTGCCAGCAGCGTGTCCAGGGGACATGAGCAGTTCTTC.